This TCR beta chain emerged from a study of T cell responses to AZD1222 COVID-19 vaccine. Overall study findings and caveats: A mostly white British donor set with more females was recruited, and clonal diversity was possibly underestimated. Spike-wide vaccine-associated CD4 TCRs dominated at 160-218 and 743-854.

Details on this clone: Its specificity is not known.

Data came from immunoSEQ multiplex PCR; TCRdb stores just in-frame clones and leaves some out. The data show roughly 100,000 clones, more than 70% seen once. Trimming removed 1 base at V and 5 bases at J, with 15 bases between. This CDR3 region has 15 residues. In germline, CDR1 is SGHRS, CDR2 YFSETQ. The chain recombines TRBV5-1 with TRBJ1-1, with D perhaps TRBD1 (5 bases). Sequences were derived from peripheral blood, sampled on day 0 of AZD1222 vaccination. The receptor's source is an adult in good health. The CDR3 loop is CASSLSGREETEAFF. Here the CDR3 DNA reads TGCGCCAGCAGCTTGTCTGGCAGGGAGGAAACTGAAGCTTTCTTT. Full variable domain (remainder filled in from reference TRBV5-1 and TRBJ1-1): KAGVTQTPRYLIKTRGQQVTLSCSPISGHRSVSWYQQTPGQGLQFLFEYFSETQRNKGNFPGRFSGRQFSNSRSEMNVSTLELGDSALYLCASSLSGREETEAFFGQGTRLTVV.